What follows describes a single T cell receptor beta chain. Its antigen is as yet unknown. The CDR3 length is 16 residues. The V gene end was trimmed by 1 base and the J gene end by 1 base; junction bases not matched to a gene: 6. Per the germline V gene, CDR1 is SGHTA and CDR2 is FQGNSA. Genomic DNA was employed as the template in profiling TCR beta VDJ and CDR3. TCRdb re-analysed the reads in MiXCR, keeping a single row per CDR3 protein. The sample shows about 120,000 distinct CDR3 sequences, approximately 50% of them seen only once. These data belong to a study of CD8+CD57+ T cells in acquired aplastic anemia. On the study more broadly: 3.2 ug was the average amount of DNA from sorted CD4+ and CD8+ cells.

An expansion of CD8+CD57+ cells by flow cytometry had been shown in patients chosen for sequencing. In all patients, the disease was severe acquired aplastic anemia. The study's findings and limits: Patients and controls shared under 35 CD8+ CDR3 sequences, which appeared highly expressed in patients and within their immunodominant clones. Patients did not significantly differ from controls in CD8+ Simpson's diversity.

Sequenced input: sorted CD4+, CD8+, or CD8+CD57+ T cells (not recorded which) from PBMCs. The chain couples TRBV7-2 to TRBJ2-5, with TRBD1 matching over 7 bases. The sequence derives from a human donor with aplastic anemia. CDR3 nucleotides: TGTGCCAGCAGCTTAGGAGTAAGGGGGCCCCAAGAGACCCAGTACTTC. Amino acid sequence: CASSLGVRGPQETQYF. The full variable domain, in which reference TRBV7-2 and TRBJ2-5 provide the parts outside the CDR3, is GAGVSQSPSNKVTEKGKDVELRCDPISGHTALYWYRQSLGQGLEFLIYFQGNSAPDKSGLPSDRFSAERTGGSVSTLTIQRTQQEDSAVYLCASSLGVRGPQETQYFGPGTRLLVL.